Each of the 28 T cell receptor beta chains below was sequenced from the same sample in a study of blood T cell repertoires in COVID-19. The assay was immunoSEQ multiplex PCR, and TCRdb's table has in-frame clones only and misses some. The sample contains tens of thousands of clones, around 84% of which appear only once. The specimen sequenced was peripheral blood. Source of these receptors: a man aged 45-60 years with acute or convalescent COVID-19.

The J gene is TRBJ1-2, the V gene TRBV5-1; 11 bases map to TRBD1. J was trimmed by 7 bases and V by 4 bases; bases with no gene match: 6. Germline V gene lookup returns CDR1 SGHRS and CDR2 YFSETQ. The CDR3 consists of 14 residues. Here the CDR3 DNA reads TGCGCCAGCAGCCGCGGACAGGGGGCTAGTGGCTACACCTTC. Translation: CASSRGQGASGYTF.

The J gene is TRBJ1-2, the V gene TRBV28; D ambiguous. Germline loops: CDR1 MDHEN, CDR2 SYDVKM. V was clipped by 6 bases and J by 3 bases, with 8 bases between them. The CDR3 loop spans 12 amino acids. CDR3: CASSLGDYGYTF. Written as DNA, the CDR3 is TGTGCCAGCAGCCTCGGGGACTATGGCTACACCTTC.

The rearrangement links TRBV7-6 to TRBJ2-3; TRBD2 aligns across 11 bases. The J segment lost 3 bases and the V segment lost 5 bases, leaving 4 bases of the junction unmatched. Germline CDR1 reads SGHVS; CDR2 reads FNYEAQ. The CDR3 extends over 15 amino acids. The CDR3 DNA sequence: TGTGCCAGCAGCCCGGGACTAGCGGAAACAGATACGCAGTATTTT. It encodes CASSPGLAETDTQYF.

The gene calls are TRBV10-2 and TRBJ1-1; possible D gene TRBD1, 6 bases. The V end was cut by 10 bases, the J end by 0 bases, with 12 bases between. Germline V gene lookup returns CDR1 WSHSY and CDR2 SAAADI. This CDR3 spans 13 amino acids. The CDR3, as DNA: TGCGCCACTTATGGACAGATGAACACTGAAGCTTTCTTT. Its translation: CATYGQMNTEAFF.

This clone was seen just once. For the CDR3, the DNA is TGTGCCAGCAGTTTGGCGGGGGGGCCGGGTGAGCAGTTCTTC. The encoded protein is CASSLAGGPGEQFF. J is TRBJ2-1 and V is TRBV6-5; 9 bases fit TRBD2. The germline V gene has CDR1 MNHEY and CDR2 SVGAGI. V was pared by 4 bases and J by 9 bases, with 7 bases of the junction left unmatched. The CDR3 is made up of 14 amino acids.

V and J are TRBV5-1 and TRBJ2-7; 9 nucleotides align to TRBD1. Germline V lookup: CDR1 SGHRS, CDR2 YFSETQ. J lost 7 bases, V lost 4 bases, and 12 bases had no gene match. CDR3 length equals 15 residues. This CDR3 is CASSDRDRASREQYF. The CDR3 region has the DNA TGCGCCAGCAGCGACCGGGACAGGGCCTCGCGGGAGCAGTACTTC.

The rearrangement uses TRBV29-1 and TRBJ2-1, with 8 bases lining up with TRBD2. The germline gives CDR1 SQVTM, CDR2 ANQGSEA. This CDR3 is 12 amino acids long. V trimming: 5 bases; J trimming: 9 bases; junction bases outside the gene matches: 6. CDR3 protein: CSVLLAGGEQFF. CDR3 bases: TGCAGCGTTCTGCTAGCGGGCGGTGAGCAGTTCTTC.

The genes are TRBV5-6 and TRBJ2-5; D may be TRBD1 (6 bases). V lost 2 bases and J 2 bases, leaving 10 bases between the germline ends. In germline, CDR1 is SGHDT, CDR2 YYEEEE. The CDR3 has 14 amino acids. The CDR3 bases are TGTGCCAGCAGCTTCGGACAGCCACAAGAGACCCAGTACTTC. Its translation is CASSFGQPQETQYF. The full variable domain, with the rest looked up from reference TRBV5-6 and TRBJ2-5, is DAGVTQSPTHLIKTRGQQVTLRCSPKSGHDTVSWYQQALGQGPQFIFQYYEEEERQRGNFPDRFSGHQFPNYSSELNVNALLLGDSALYLCASSFGQPQETQYFGPGTRLLVL.

CDR3 in DNA: TGTGCCAGCTTCGGGGGGTGGGGACGCAAGAACACTGAAGCTTTCTTT. Amino acids: CASFGGWGRKNTEAFF. The rearrangement uses TRBV28 and TRBJ1-1; tentatively, D is TRBD1 (5 bases). The CDR3 runs 16 residues. V lost 8 bases and J 1 base, leaving 20 bases between the germline ends. Germline V gives CDR1 MDHEN, CDR2 SYDVKM. The full variable domain, rest sourced from reference TRBV28 and TRBJ1-1, is DVKVTQSSRYLVKRTGEKVFLECVQDMDHENMFWYRQDPGLGLRLIYFSYDVKMKEKGDIPEGYSVSREKKERFSLILESASTNQTSMYLCASFGGWGRKNTEAFFGQGTRLTVV.

V gene TRBV4-1 combines with J gene TRBJ1-4; D is ambiguous. V lost 1 base, J lost 3 bases, and 15 bases lay in between. The CDR3 has 17 amino acids. Germline CDR1 is MGHRA and CDR2 is YSYEKL. CDR3 DNA sequence: TGCGCCAGCAGCCAAGTCAGTCAGGCCTTAGCTAATGAAAAACTGTTTTTT. Its protein is CASSQVSQALANEKLFF.

The chain's CDR3 is CASSDGGESYEQYF. In DNA, the CDR3 is TGTGCCAGCAGCGACGGAGGAGAGTCCTACGAGCAGTACTTC. This chain connects TRBV9 to TRBJ2-7, with D possibly being TRBD2 (5 bases). V lost 3 bases, J lost 1 base, and 11 bases lay in between. The CDR3 has 14 residues. CDR1 and CDR2 (germline): SGDLS, YYNGEE.

The rearrangement joins TRBV3-1 (or the pseudogene TRBV3-2) to TRBJ2-1; 7 nucleotides align to TRBD2. The CDR3 spans 14 residues. The germline V gene encodes CDR1 LGHDT and CDR2 YNNKEL (reference sequence). After removal of 4 bases from V and 7 bases from J, the junction contained 7 bases not matched to a gene. Here the CDR3 reads CASSPMTSSNEQFF. The CDR3 DNA is TGTGCCAGCAGCCCGATGACTAGCAGTAATGAGCAGTTCTTC.

The J gene is TRBJ2-7, the V gene TRBV28; 9 nucleotides match TRBD2. Trimming cost V 3 bases and J 6 bases; bases outside gene matches: 6. Germline CDR1 is MDHEN and CDR2 is SYDVKM. The CDR3 spans 14 residues. The CDR3 region is CASSFLAGEGEQYF. DNA for the CDR3: TGTGCCAGCAGTTTTTTAGCGGGAGAGGGCGAGCAGTACTTC.

The DNA for the CDR3 is TGTGCCAGCAGCTTTTTGGCAGGGGGCGAGGTCACTGAAGCTTTCTTT. Its protein product is CASSFLAGGEVTEAFF. The chain is built from TRBV5-5 and TRBJ1-1, with TRBD1 matching over 8 bases. The germline V gene has CDR1 SGHKS and CDR2 YYEKEE (reference sequence). Germline trimming cut 2 bases from V and 4 bases from J; bases unmatched to any gene: 10. The CDR3 contains 16 residues. The full variable domain, rest sourced from reference TRBV5-5 and TRBJ1-1, is DAGVTQSPTHLIKTRGQQVTLRCSPISGHKSVSWYQQVLGQGPQFIFQYYEKEERGRGNFPDRFSARQFPNYSSELNVNALLLGDSALYLCASSFLAGGEVTEAFFGQGTRLTVV.

The V and J genes are TRBV28 and TRBJ1-2, with D unclear. Germline loops: CDR1 MDHEN, CDR2 SYDVKM. The CDR3 loop spans 13 amino acids. The V gene lost 6 bases and the J gene lost 3 bases, with 11 bases spanning the gap. CDR3 loop: CASSPAQDYGYTF. The CDR3 bases are TGTGCCAGCAGCCCGGCTCAGGACTATGGCTACACCTTC.

This chain joins TRBV6-2 or TRBV6-3 and TRBJ2-5, with D possibly TRBD2 on 6 matching bases. The CDR3 runs 15 residues. V shed 2 bases and J shed 5 bases, with 15 bases lying between them. Germline values: CDR1 MNHEY, CDR2 SVGEGT. The CDR3 DNA is TGTGCCAGCAGTTACCCCGGGGGTTTGAGGGAGACCCAGTACTTC. Amino acids: CASSYPGGLRETQYF.

This clone was picked up one time. This chain connects TRBV5-5 to TRBJ1-2; D remains ambiguous. CDR3 size: 13 residues. Germline loops: CDR1 SGHKS, CDR2 YYEKEE (reference sequence). V was trimmed by 5 bases and J by 0 bases, leaving 8 bases between them. The CDR3 DNA is TGTGCCAGCAGTTTGACGGCTAACTATGGCTACACCTTC. Protein sequence: CASSLTANYGYTF.

CDR3 protein: CASSEGTGMETQYF. The CDR3 DNA reads TGTGCCAGCAGTGAAGGCACAGGGATGGAGACCCAGTACTTC. V is TRBV6-1 and J is TRBJ2-5, with D maybe TRBD1 (6 bases). Trimming took 1 base from V and 5 from J, leaving 11 bases between them. CDR3 length equals 14 residues. In germline, CDR1 is MNHNS, CDR2 SASEGT.

The J gene is TRBJ1-1, the V gene TRBV9; no reliable D call. The germline V and J ends were trimmed by 0 bases and 2 bases, with 8 bases remaining between them. The CDR3 totals 14 residues. The germline CDR1 and CDR2 sequences are SGDLS and YYNGEE. The CDR3 loop is CASSVGMSNTEAFF. In DNA, the CDR3 is TGTGCCAGCAGCGTAGGAATGAGTAACACTGAAGCTTTCTTT.

The chain recombines TRBV6-2 or TRBV6-3 with TRBJ2-5, with 12 bases fitting TRBD2. V was clipped by 0 bases and J by 1 base; unmatched bases: 6. Germline V gives CDR1 MNHEY, CDR2 SVGEGT. The CDR3 has 18 residues. The CDR3 here is CASSYSIPSGGAQETQYF. The DNA for the CDR3 is TGTGCCAGCAGTTACTCGATACCTAGCGGGGGGGCCCAAGAGACCCAGTACTTC.

This sequence joins TRBV3-1 (or the pseudogene TRBV3-2) and TRBJ2-5; D is possibly TRBD1 (5 bases). CDR1 LGHDT and CDR2 YNNKEL come from the germline V gene (reference sequence). The V end lost 1 base, the J end lost 5 bases, and 8 bases lay between the germline ends. The length of the CDR3 is 13 residues. The CDR3 DNA sequence: TGTGCCAGCAGCCAAGCAGGGCGGGAGACCCAGTACTTC. Translated: CASSQAGRETQYF.

The genes are TRBV19 and TRBJ1-1, with D possibly being TRBD1 (6 bases). The CDR3 length is 15 residues. V lost 7 bases, J lost 1 base, and 16 bases lay in between. Per the germline V gene, CDR1 is LNHDA and CDR2 is SQIVND (reference sequence). CDR3 region: CASTEGGVGNTEAFF. DNA for the CDR3: TGTGCCAGTACGGAGGGGGGGGTAGGGAACACTGAAGCTTTCTTT.

This clone was found once. The rearrangement joins TRBV6-4 to TRBJ2-1, with D perhaps TRBD2 (5 bases). The CDR3 loop spans 15 amino acids. Trimming shortened V by 7 bases and J by 5 bases, and 18 bases separated the two germline ends. Germline assignment: CDR1 MRHNA and CDR2 SNTAGT. The CDR3 here is CASTSNAGENNEQFF. The CDR3, as DNA: TGTGCCAGCACCTCCAACGCCGGGGAAAACAATGAGCAGTTCTTC.

This clone was seen a handful of times. The chain recombines TRBV7-9 with TRBJ2-7, with D possibly TRBD2 on 7 matching bases. The germline V gene has CDR1 SEHNR and CDR2 FQNEAQ (reference sequence). Trimming took 4 bases from V and 0 from J, leaving 13 bases between them. The CDR3 consists of 15 residues. The CDR3 coding sequence is TGTGCCAGCAGCTCAGGGGAGGGTAGCTCCTACGAGCAGTACTTC. Translating it yields CASSSGEGSSYEQYF. Complete variable domain (other parts from reference TRBV7-9 and TRBJ2-7): DTGVSQNPRHKITKRGQNVTFRCDPISEHNRLYWYRQTLGQGPEFLTYFQNEAQLEKSRLLSDRFSAERPKGSFSTLEIQRTEQGDSAMYLCASSSGEGSSYEQYFGPGTRLTVT.

The chain has TRBV5-1 and TRBJ1-3; D is perhaps TRBD1 (6 bases). CDR3 length: 15 amino acids. Germline lookup yields CDR1 SGHRS and CDR2 YFSETQ. The ends were cut back, 5 bases at V and 0 bases at J, with 12 bases in the middle. The CDR3 bases are TGCGCCAGCAGGGCTCGGACAGACTCTGGAAACACCATATATTTT. Translation gives CASRARTDSGNTIYF.

CDR3 loop: CASTGTGFPDTQYF. CDR3 nucleotide sequence: TGTGCCAGCACCGGGACAGGGTTCCCAGATACGCAGTATTTT. V and J are TRBV2 and TRBJ2-3; TRBD1 matches at 9 bases. CDR1 SNHLY and CDR2 FYNNEI come from the germline V gene. The V gene end was trimmed by 7 bases and the J gene end by 4 bases; junction bases not matched to a gene: 6. CDR3 size: 14 residues.

This clone is classed as medium-sized. The chain employs TRBV27 and TRBJ1-3; D not certain. This CDR3 contains 13 residues. Germline V gene data show CDR1 as MNHEY and CDR2 as SMNVEV (reference sequence). V was pared by 5 bases and J by 8 bases, with 13 bases between. The CDR3 is CASSLSEGDTIYF. CDR3 nucleotide sequence: TGTGCCAGCAGTCTCTCCGAGGGAGACACCATATATTTT.

The rearrangement joins TRBV15 to TRBJ2-1, with 16 bases aligning to TRBD2. The CDR3 totals 19 residues. Per the germline V gene, CDR1 is LNHNV and CDR2 is YYDKDF (reference sequence). Trimming cost V 0 bases and J 0 bases; bases outside gene matches: 2. CDR3 loop: CATSREGLAGGSSYNEQFF. CDR3 sequence (DNA): TGTGCCACCAGCAGAGAGGGACTAGCGGGGGGGAGCTCCTACAATGAGCAGTTCTTC.